This TCR beta chain was sequenced during a study of T cell responses to AZD1222 COVID-19 vaccine. The study's findings and limits: Clonal diversity may have been underestimated, and the donors were mostly white British, with more females than males.

Per the germline V gene, CDR1 is SNHLY and CDR2 is FYNNEI. The CDR3 loop spans 16 amino acids. Trimming removed 1 base at V and 0 bases at J, with 10 bases between. Second doses at about 4 or about 12 weeks were pooled. This clone turned up a few times. Its target is unknown. The repertoire was sequenced with immunoSEQ multiplex PCR; TCRdb's copy has only in-frame clones and lacks some. The table has roughly 95,000 clones, 92% seen once. This clonotype was obtained from an adult who received the AZD1222 COVID-19 vaccine. The chain is built from TRBV2 and TRBJ1-3; tentative D call: TRBD1 (5 bases). Source: peripheral blood, taken 28 days after the second AZD1222 dose. The CDR3 here is CASSEEGIPSGNTIYF. In nucleotides, the CDR3 is TGTGCCAGCAGTGAAGAGGGGATTCCCTCTGGAAACACCATATATTTT.